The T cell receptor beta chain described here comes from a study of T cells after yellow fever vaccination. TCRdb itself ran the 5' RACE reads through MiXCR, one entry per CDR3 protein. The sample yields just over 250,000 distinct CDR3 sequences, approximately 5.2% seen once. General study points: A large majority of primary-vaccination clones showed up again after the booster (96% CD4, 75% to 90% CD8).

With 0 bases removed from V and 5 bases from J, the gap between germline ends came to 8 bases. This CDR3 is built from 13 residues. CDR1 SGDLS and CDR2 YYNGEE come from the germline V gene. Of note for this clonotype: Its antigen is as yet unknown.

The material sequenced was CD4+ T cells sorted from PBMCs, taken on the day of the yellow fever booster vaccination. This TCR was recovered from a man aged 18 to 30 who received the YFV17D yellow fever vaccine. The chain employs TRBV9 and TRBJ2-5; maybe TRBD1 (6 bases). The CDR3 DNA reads TGTGCCAGCAGCGTAGATGGGGGCGAGACCCAGTACTTC. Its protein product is CASSVDGGETQYF.